Presented here are 21 T cell receptor beta chains from one specimen sequenced in a study of breast tumors, draining lymph nodes, adjacent tissues. Breast cancer patients provided tissue from their axillary draining lymph nodes. One entry per CDR3 protein results from TCRdb running MiXCR on the multiplex PCR reads. In the table there are 290,000 or so distinct CDR3 sequences, 30% of which are singletons. What was sequenced was axillary lymph node tissue. The receptor source for this set is a female donor with breast cancer. Some clones in this sample may be carry-over from other donors' samples.

Notes on this clonotype: Given a much more abundant clone one base away, this may be a read error. The V call is TRBV12-3 or TRBV12-4, the J call TRBJ2-7; D not certain. The CDR3 is made up of 14 amino acids. CDR3 nucleotides: TGTGCCAGCGGTTTTAGTGTCGGGTCTTACGAGCAGTACTTC. Translated: CASGFSVGSYEQYF.

This clonotype has just one count. Possible read error: a much larger clone is one base away. The rearrangement uses TRBV5-6 and TRBJ1-2, with unresolved D. The CDR3 is 12 residues long. The V gene's germline CDR1 is SGHDT and CDR2 YYEEEE. This chain's CDR3 is CARSLLGRPDAF. CDR3 nucleotide sequence: TGTGCCAGAAGCTTGCTAGGACGACCCGACGCCTTC. Together with reference TRBV5-6 and TRBJ1-2, the CDR3 gives the full variable domain: DAGVTQSPTHLIKTRGQQVTLRCSPKSGHDTVSWYQQALGQGPQFIFQYYEEEERQRGNFPDRFSGHQFPNYSSELNVNALLLGDSALYLCARSLLGRPDAFGSGTRLTVV.

This clonotype was recorded once. A much larger clone is a single base away; this may be a read error. This sequence joins TRBV15 and TRBJ1-4, with D maybe TRBD1 (5 bases). Germline V gene sequence: CDR1 LNHNV, CDR2 YYDKDF (reference sequence). V shed 0 bases and J shed 7 bases, with 15 bases lying between them. The CDR3 extends over 16 amino acids. DNA for the CDR3: TGTGCCACCAGCAGAGAGAGCAAGGGGTGGAGTGAAAAACTGTTTTTT. This gives the protein CATSRESKGWSEKLFF. Full variable domain (missing parts from reference TRBV15 and TRBJ1-4): DAMVIQNPRYQVTQFGKPVTLSCSQTLNHNVMYWYQQKSSQAPKLLFHYYDKDFNNEADTPDNFQSRRPNTSFCFLDIRSPGLGDTAMYLCATSRESKGWSEKLFFGSGTQLSVL.

The sample holds many counts of this clonotype. The chain recombines TRBV20-1 with TRBJ2-7; D is undetermined. CDR1 and CDR2 (germline): DFQATT, SNEGSKA (reference sequence). This CDR3 spans 11 amino acids. Trimming took off 6 bases at V and 2 bases at J, with 8 bases between the two ends. CDR3 sequence reads: CSARAAYEQYF. The CDR3 DNA sequence: TGCAGTGCCCGGGCGGCCTACGAGCAGTACTTC.

This chain links TRBV29-1 with TRBJ1-1; 11 bases agree with TRBD1. The CDR3 is 18 amino acids. Germline CDR1 is SQVTM and CDR2 is ANQGSEA. The J segment lost 4 bases and the V segment lost 2 bases, leaving 15 bases of the junction unmatched. The CDR3 coding sequence is TGCAGCGTTGAACTTTTGGGAGGACAGGGGGCAGTGGGCACTGAAGCTTTCTTT. Its protein is CSVELLGGQGAVGTEAFF.

V is TRBV4-1 and J is TRBJ2-3; D is tentatively TRBD1 or TRBD2 (5 bases each). V was pared by 0 bases and J by 1 base, with 14 bases between. CDR3 size: 17 residues. The V gene's germline CDR1 is MGHRA and CDR2 YSYEKL. This chain's CDR3 is CASSQDGRMGGTDTQYF. CDR3 in DNA: TGCGCCAGCAGCCAAGATGGGCGGATGGGGGGCACAGATACGCAGTATTTT.

Ten or more counts support this clonotype. The gene calls are TRBV6-5 and TRBJ2-5; TRBD2 agrees at 8 bases. This CDR3 spans 14 amino acids. Germline-derived CDR1 and CDR2 are MNHEY and SVGAGI. V lost 8 bases to trimming and J lost 5 bases; unmatched junction nucleotides: 10. The CDR3 nucleotides read TGTGCCAGCGGTAAAGGAGCGGGAGTTGAGACCCAGTACTTC. Protein sequence: CASGKGAGVETQYF.

This clonotype was found many times. This chain joins TRBV13 and TRBJ2-1; 8 nucleotides align to TRBD2. With V trimmed by 0 bases and J by 3 bases, 4 bases remained unmatched. The CDR3 runs to 16 residues. The germline V gene encodes CDR1 PRHDT and CDR2 FYEKMQ (reference sequence). The CDR3 here is CASSLGLAEFYNEQFF. The CDR3 DNA is TGTGCCAGCAGCTTAGGACTAGCGGAGTTCTACAATGAGCAGTTCTTC.

There are many counts of this clonotype. CDR3 sequence reads: CASSADRVVPNEKLFF. The CDR3 coding sequence is TGTGCCAGTAGTGCGGACAGGGTGGTCCCTAATGAAAAACTGTTTTTT. The chain is built from TRBV19 and TRBJ1-4, with TRBD1 identical over 8 bases. This CDR3 spans 16 amino acids. Germline V CDR1 and CDR2: LNHDA, SQIVND (reference sequence). The V and J ends lost 5 bases and 3 bases, in that order; junction bases with no gene match: 8. Supplemented by reference TRBV19 and TRBJ1-4, the full variable domain reads DGGITQSPKYLFRKEGQNVTLSCEQNLNHDAMYWYRQDPGQGLRLIYYSQIVNDFQKGDIAEGYSVSREKKESFPLTVTSAQKNPTAFYLCASSADRVVPNEKLFFGSGTQLSVL.

This clonotype was counted at least ten times. The chain employs TRBV19 and TRBJ1-6; possible D gene TRBD1, 6 bases. The germline V and J ends were trimmed by 7 bases and 5 bases, with 9 bases remaining between them. The CDR3 spans 13 residues. Germline CDR1 LNHDA, CDR2 SQIVND (reference sequence). DNA for the CDR3: TGTGCCAGTACCGGACAGAATAATTCACCCCTCCACTTT. Amino acids: CASTGQNNSPLHF. Combining the CDR3 with reference TRBV19 and TRBJ1-6 gives the whole variable domain DGGITQSPKYLFRKEGQNVTLSCEQNLNHDAMYWYRQDPGQGLRLIYYSQIVNDFQKGDIAEGYSVSREKKESFPLTVTSAQKNPTAFYLCASTGQNNSPLHFGNGTRLTVT.

This clonotype came up many times. The chain recombines TRBV20-1 with TRBJ1-2, with D tentatively TRBD1 (5 bases). This CDR3 region has 15 residues. Germline V CDR1 and CDR2: DFQATT, SNEGSKA (reference sequence). Trimming stripped 2 bases from V and 6 bases from J, with 19 bases between. CDR3 nucleotide sequence: TGCAGTGCTAGACAGACGAACAAGGGGCTTAATGGCTACACCTTC. Amino acids: CSARQTNKGLNGYTF.

This clonotype was counted many times. The chain employs TRBV7-8 and TRBJ1-2; 7 nucleotides agree with TRBD1. After removal of 5 bases from V and 2 bases from J, the junction contained 2 bases not matched to a gene. Looked up from germline, CDR1 is SGHVS and CDR2 is FQNEAQ. The CDR3 runs to 13 residues. The chain's CDR3 is CASSRGQNYGYTF. The CDR3 DNA sequence: TGTGCCAGCAGCCGGGGACAGAACTATGGCTACACCTTC. Supplemented by reference TRBV7-8 and TRBJ1-2, the full variable domain reads GAGVSQSPRYKVAKRGQDVALRCDPISGHVSLFWYQQALGQGPEFLTYFQNEAQLDKSGLPSDRFFAERPEGSVSTLKIQRTQQEDSAVYLCASSRGQNYGYTFGSGTRLTVV.

This clonotype was found many times. This chain uses TRBV7-2 with TRBJ2-3; 7 bases align to TRBD1. CDR1 and CDR2 from the germline V gene are SGHTA and FQGNSA. After removal of 7 bases from V and 3 bases from J, the junction contained 4 bases not matched to a gene. CDR3 length: 13 residues. CDR3 sequence reads: CASNRGNTDTQYF. The CDR3 DNA sequence: TGTGCCAGCAACAGGGGTAATACAGATACGCAGTATTTT.

This clonotype was detected many times. The chain couples TRBV7-2 to TRBJ2-7; TRBD2 matches at 10 bases. V gave up 4 bases and J gave up 7 bases; unmatched junction bases: 13. Germline V gives CDR1 SGHTA, CDR2 FQGNSA. The CDR3 has 16 residues. Here the CDR3 DNA reads TGTGCCAGCAGCTCGACCAGCTCTAGCGGGAGTGAAGAGCAGTACTTC. It is translated as CASSSTSSSGSEEQYF.

This clonotype was detected ten times or more. V and J are TRBV20-1 and TRBJ2-2; TRBD2 is a possible D gene (6 bases). This CDR3 has 14 amino acids. The V gene lost 3 bases and the J gene lost 6 bases, with 14 bases spanning the gap. CDR1 is DFQATT and CDR2 is SNEGSKA in the germline V gene (reference sequence). CDR3 region: CSARERVGAGELFF. Written as DNA, the CDR3 is TGCAGTGCTAGGGAGCGGGTGGGAGCCGGGGAGCTGTTTTTT.

A remark on this clonotype: A much larger clonotype is one base distant, so this may be a read error. The chain employs TRBV9 and TRBJ2-1, with D possibly TRBD1 on 5 matching bases. The V gene lost 0 bases and the J gene lost 3 bases, with 19 bases spanning the gap. The CDR3 length is 18 residues. Germline values: CDR1 SGDLS, CDR2 YYNGEE. The CDR3 spells CASSVEGLAGPIYNEQFF. The CDR3, as DNA: TGTGCCAGCAGCGTAGAGGGGTTGGCTGGACCGATCTACAATGAGCAGTTCTTC.

This clonotype was counted many times. This chain connects TRBV4-1 to TRBJ2-1, with 9 bases matching TRBD2. The CDR3 contains 16 residues. Germline lookup yields CDR1 MGHRA and CDR2 YSYEKL. The ends lost 1 base at V and 1 base at J; junction bases unmatched: 2. The CDR3 protein is CASSQGLAGSYNEQFF. The CDR3 bases are TGCGCCAGCAGCCAAGGGCTAGCGGGGTCCTACAATGAGCAGTTCTTC.

V and J are TRBV20-1 and TRBJ2-1; 15 bases line up with TRBD2. J was trimmed by 8 bases and V by 3 bases; bases with no gene match: 2. The germline CDR1 and CDR2 sequences are DFQATT and SNEGSKA (reference sequence). The CDR3 runs to 14 residues. The CDR3 nucleotides read TGCAGTGCTAGGGGACTAGCGGGGGGCTATGAGCAGTTCTTC. This codes for CSARGLAGGYEQFF.

This clonotype has at least ten counts. The chain is built from TRBV7-9 and TRBJ2-3, with D perhaps TRBD1 or TRBD2 (5 bases each). CDR1 is SEHNR and CDR2 is FQNEAQ in the germline V gene (reference sequence). The CDR3 spans 15 residues. The CDR3 DNA reads as TGTGCTTACCCCCCCCCCTGGGGACCCCCAAATACGCAGTATTTT. Protein sequence: CAYPPPWGPPNTQYF.

This clonotype came up many times. The chain uses TRBV24-1 and TRBJ1-3; 7 bases fit TRBD1. Germline V gene lookup returns CDR1 KGHDR and CDR2 SFDVKD. The CDR3 sequence is 17 residues long. Trimming removed 2 bases from V and 4 bases from J; junction bases left unmatched: 10. Here the CDR3 DNA reads TGTGCCACCAGTGATTACCCCGGACAGGCCCGGGGAAACACCATATATTTT. This translates into CATSDYPGQARGNTIYF.

A word on this clonotype: A much larger clone differs by one base, so this may be a read error. CDR3 sequence: CASSLERFSGNAIYF. The DNA for the CDR3 is TGTGCCAGCAGCTTGGAACGGTTCTCTGGAAACGCCATATATTTT. This chain connects TRBV5-5 to TRBJ1-3; D remains ambiguous. The CDR3 loop spans 15 amino acids. The V gene's germline CDR1 is SGHKS and CDR2 YYEKEE (reference sequence).